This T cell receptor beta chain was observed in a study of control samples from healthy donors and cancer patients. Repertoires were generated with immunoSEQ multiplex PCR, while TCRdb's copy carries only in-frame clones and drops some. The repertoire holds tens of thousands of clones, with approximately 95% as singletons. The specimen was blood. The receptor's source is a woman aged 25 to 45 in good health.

In DNA form, the CDR3 reads TGTGCCAGCAGCGTAGCCAGCGGGACAGCTTTTGGAAACACCATATATTTT. It translates to CASSVASGTAFGNTIYF. The chain combines TRBV9 with TRBJ1-3, with 7 bases lining up with TRBD1. Trimming took 0 bases from V and 3 from J; bases not matched to a gene: 9. CDR3 length: 17 amino acids. Germline V lookup: CDR1 SGDLS, CDR2 YYNGEE. The complete variable domain, with remaining parts taken from reference TRBV9 and TRBJ1-3, reads DSGVTQTPKHLITATGQRVTLRCSPRSGDLSVYWYQQSLDQGLQFLIQYYNGEERAKGNILERFSAQQFPDLHSELNLSSLELGDSALYFCASSVASGTAFGNTIYFGEGSWLTVV.